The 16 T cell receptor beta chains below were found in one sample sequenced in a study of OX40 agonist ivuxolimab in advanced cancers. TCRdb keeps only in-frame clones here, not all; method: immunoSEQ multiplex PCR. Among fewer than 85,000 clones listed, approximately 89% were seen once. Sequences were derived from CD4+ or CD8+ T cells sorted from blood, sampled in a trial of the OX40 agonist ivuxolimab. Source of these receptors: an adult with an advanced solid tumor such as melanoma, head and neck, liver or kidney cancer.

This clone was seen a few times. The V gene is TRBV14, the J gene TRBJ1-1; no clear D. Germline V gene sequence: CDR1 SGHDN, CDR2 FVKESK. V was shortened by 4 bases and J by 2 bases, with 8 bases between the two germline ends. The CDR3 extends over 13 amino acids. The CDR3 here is CASSLTYNTEAFF. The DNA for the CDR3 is TGTGCCAGCAGCCTCACATATAACACTGAAGCTTTCTTT.

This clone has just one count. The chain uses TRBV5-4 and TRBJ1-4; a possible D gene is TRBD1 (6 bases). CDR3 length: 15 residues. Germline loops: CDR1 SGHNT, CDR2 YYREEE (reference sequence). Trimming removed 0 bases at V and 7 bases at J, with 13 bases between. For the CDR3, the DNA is TGTGCCAGCAGCTTGGGGGGGGGCAGGAGTGAAAAACTGTTTTTT. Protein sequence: CASSLGGGRSEKLFF.

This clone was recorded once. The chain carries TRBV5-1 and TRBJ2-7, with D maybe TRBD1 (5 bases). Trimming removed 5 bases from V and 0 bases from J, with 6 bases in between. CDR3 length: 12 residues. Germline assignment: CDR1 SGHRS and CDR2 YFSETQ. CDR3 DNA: TGCGCCAGCAGGACAGACTCCTACGAGCAGTACTTC. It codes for CASRTDSYEQYF.

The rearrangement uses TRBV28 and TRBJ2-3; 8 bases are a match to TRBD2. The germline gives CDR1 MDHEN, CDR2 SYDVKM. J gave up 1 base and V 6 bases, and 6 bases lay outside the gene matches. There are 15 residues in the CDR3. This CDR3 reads CASRTSGLGTDTQYF. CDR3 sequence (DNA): TGTGCCAGCAGAACTAGCGGATTGGGCACAGATACGCAGTATTTT.

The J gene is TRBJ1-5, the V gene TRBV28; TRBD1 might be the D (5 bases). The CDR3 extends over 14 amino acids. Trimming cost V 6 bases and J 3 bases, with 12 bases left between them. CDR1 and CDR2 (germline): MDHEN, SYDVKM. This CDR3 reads CASSPGTDNQPQHF. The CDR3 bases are TGTGCCAGCAGCCCGGGGACGGACAATCAGCCCCAGCATTTT. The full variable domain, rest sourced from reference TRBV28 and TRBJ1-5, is DVKVTQSSRYLVKRTGEKVFLECVQDMDHENMFWYRQDPGLGLRLIYFSYDVKMKEKGDIPEGYSVSREKKERFSLILESASTNQTSMYLCASSPGTDNQPQHFGDGTRLSIL.

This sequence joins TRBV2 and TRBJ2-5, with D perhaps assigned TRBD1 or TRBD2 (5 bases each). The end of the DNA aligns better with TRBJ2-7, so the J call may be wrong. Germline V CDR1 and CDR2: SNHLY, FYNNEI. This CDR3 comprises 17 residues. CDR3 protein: CASSIGRKTGRSYEQYF. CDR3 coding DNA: TGTGCCAGCTCTATCGGGCGGAAGACGGGGCGCTCCTACGAGCAGTACTTC.

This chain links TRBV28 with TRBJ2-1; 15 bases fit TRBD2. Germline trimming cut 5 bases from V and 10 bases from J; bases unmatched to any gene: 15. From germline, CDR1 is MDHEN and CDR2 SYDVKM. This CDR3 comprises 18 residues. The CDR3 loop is CASSPPGLAGGSRGEQFF. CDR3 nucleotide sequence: TGTGCCAGCAGTCCCCCGGGACTAGCGGGAGGCTCGAGGGGGGAGCAGTTCTTC.

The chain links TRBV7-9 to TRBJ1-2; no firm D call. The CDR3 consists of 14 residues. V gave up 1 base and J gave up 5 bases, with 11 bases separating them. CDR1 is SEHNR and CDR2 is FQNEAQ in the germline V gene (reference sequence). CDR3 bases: TGTGCCAGCAGCTTAGTTCGGGAGATGTATGGCTACACCTTC. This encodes CASSLVREMYGYTF. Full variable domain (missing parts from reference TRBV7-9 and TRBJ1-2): DTGVSQNPRHKITKRGQNVTFRCDPISEHNRLYWYRQTLGQGPEFLTYFQNEAQLEKSRLLSDRFSAERPKGSFSTLEIQRTEQGDSAMYLCASSLVREMYGYTFGSGTRLTVV.

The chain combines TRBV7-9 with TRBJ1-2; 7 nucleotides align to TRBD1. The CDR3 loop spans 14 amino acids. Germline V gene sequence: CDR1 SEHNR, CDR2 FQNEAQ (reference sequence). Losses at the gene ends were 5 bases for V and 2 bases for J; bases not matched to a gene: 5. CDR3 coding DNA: TGTGCCAGCAGCAGGGGACAGCGGAACTATGGCTACACCTTC. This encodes CASSRGQRNYGYTF.

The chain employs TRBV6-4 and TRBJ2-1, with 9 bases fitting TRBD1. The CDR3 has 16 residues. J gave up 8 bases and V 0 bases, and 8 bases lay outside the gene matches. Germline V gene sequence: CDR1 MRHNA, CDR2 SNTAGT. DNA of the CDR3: TGTGCCAGCAGTGACTCGAAGGGACAGGGAAAGTATGAGCAGTTCTTC. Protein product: CASSDSKGQGKYEQFF.

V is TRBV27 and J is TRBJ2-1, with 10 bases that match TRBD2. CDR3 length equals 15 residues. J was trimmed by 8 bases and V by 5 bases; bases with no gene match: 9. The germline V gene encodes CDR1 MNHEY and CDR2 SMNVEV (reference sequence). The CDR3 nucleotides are TGTGCCAGCAGTCTACAGCGGGGGGGCCAGGATGAGCAGTTCTTC. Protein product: CASSLQRGGQDEQFF.

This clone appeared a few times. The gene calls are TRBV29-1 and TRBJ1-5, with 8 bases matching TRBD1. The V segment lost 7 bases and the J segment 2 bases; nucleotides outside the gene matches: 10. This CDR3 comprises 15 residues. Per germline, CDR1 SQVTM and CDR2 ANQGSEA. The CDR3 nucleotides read TGCAGCGCGGGGGAAGGGACAGGTCGCAATCAGCCCCAGCATTTT. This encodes CSAGEGTGRNQPQHF.

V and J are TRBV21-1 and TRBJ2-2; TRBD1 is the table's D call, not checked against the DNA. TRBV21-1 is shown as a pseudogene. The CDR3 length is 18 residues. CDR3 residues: CASSKEGTIILNTGELFF. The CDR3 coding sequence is TGTGCCAGCAGCAAAGAGGGGACAATAATCCTGAACACCGGGGAGCTGTTTTTT.

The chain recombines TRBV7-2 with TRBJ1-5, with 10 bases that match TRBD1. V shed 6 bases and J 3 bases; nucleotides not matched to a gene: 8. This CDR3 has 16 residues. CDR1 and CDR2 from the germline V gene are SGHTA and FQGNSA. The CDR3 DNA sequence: TGTGCCAGCAGTTATACGGGACAGGGGTACAATCAGCCCCAGCATTTT. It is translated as CASSYTGQGYNQPQHF.

CDR3 DNA: TGTGCCAGCTCCCGGGACAGGGTAGATACGCAGTATTTT. Encoded protein: CASSRDRVDTQYF. The chain carries TRBV18 and TRBJ2-3; 9 nucleotides line up with TRBD1. V trimming: 6 bases; J trimming: 5 bases; junction bases outside the gene matches: 3. Looked up from germline, CDR1 is KGHSH and CDR2 is LQKENI. The CDR3 is 13 amino acids. Complete variable domain (other parts from reference TRBV18 and TRBJ2-3): NAGVMQNPRHLVRRRGQEARLRCSPMKGHSHVYWYRQLPEEGLKFMVYLQKENIIDESGMPKERFSAEFPKEGPSILRIQQVVRGDSAAYFCASSRDRVDTQYFGPGTRLTVL.

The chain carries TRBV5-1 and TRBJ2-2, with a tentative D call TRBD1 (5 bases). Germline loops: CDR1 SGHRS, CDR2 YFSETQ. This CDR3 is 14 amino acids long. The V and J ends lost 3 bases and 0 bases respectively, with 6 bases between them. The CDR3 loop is CASSWTSNTGELFF. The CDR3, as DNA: TGCGCCAGCAGCTGGACATCGAACACCGGGGAGCTGTTTTTT.